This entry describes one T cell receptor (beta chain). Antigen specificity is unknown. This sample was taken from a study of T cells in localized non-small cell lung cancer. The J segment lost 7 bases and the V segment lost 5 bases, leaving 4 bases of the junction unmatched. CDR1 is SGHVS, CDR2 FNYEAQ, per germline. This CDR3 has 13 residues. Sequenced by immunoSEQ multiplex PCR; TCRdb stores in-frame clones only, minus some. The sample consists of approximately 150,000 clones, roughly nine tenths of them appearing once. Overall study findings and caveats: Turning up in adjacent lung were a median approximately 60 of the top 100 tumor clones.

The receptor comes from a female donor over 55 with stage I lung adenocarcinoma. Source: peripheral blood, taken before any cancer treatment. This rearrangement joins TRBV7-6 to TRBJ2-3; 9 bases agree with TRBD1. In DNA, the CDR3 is TGTGCCAGCAGCACACAGGGGGCTAATACGCAGTATTTT. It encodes CASSTQGANTQYF.